The rows below give T cell receptor beta chains drawn from one sample of a study of CD8 T cells in Susac syndrome. TCRdb independently ran MiXCR on the immunoSEQ multiplex PCR reads; one entry per CDR3 protein. In the table there are about 130,000 distinct CDR3 sequences, around 96% of which are singletons. The material sequenced was CD8+ T cells from PBMCs. The receptors were sampled from a human donor with Susac syndrome. Both conserved end residues are part of each CDR3. The D gene is left open where the match is weak. Where a row states a size, it is once, few, many or the class of an expanded clone; other rows omit it.

v_call: TRBV6-2/TRBV6-3
cdr3_length: 16
d_call: TRBD2
j_call: TRBJ2-1
clone_size: -
cdr3_aa: CASSFNLAGVANEQFF
cdr3_nt: TGTGCCAGCAGTTTCAATCTCGCGGGAGTAGCCAATGAGCAGTTCTTC

v_call: TRBV3-1
cdr3_length: 16
d_call: TRBD2
j_call: TRBJ2-7
clone_size: -
cdr3_aa: CASSPRTSGYTYEQYF
cdr3_nt: TGTGCCAGCAGCCCCCGGACTAGCGGGTATACCTACGAGCAGTACTTC

v_call: TRBV9
cdr3_length: 12
d_call: -
j_call: TRBJ2-5
clone_size: once
cdr3_aa: CASSENQETQYF
cdr3_nt: TGTGCCAGCAGCGAAAACCAAGAGACCCAGTACTTC

v_call: TRBV10-2
cdr3_length: 10
d_call: -
j_call: TRBJ1-2
clone_size: -
cdr3_aa: CASGTYGYTF
cdr3_nt: TGCGCCAGCGGGACTTATGGCTACACCTTC

v_call: TRBV7-6
cdr3_length: 14
d_call: -
j_call: TRBJ1-1
clone_size: -
cdr3_aa: CASSPSEANTEAFF
cdr3_nt: TGTGCCAGCAGCCCTTCGGAAGCTAACACTGAAGCTTTCTTT

v_call: TRBV5-1
cdr3_length: 16
d_call: -
j_call: TRBJ1-1
clone_size: -
cdr3_aa: CASSSPTPLMNTEAFF
cdr3_nt: TGCGCCAGCAGCAGTCCGACACCTTTAATGAACACTGAAGCTTTCTTT

v_call: TRBV7-9
cdr3_length: 14
d_call: -
j_call: TRBJ1-2
clone_size: -
cdr3_aa: CASSTMTEKYGYTF
cdr3_nt: TGTGCCAGCAGCACCATGACGGAGAAGTATGGCTACACCTTC

v_call: TRBV27
cdr3_length: 14
d_call: -
j_call: TRBJ1-1
clone_size: -
cdr3_aa: CASSWVRLNTEAFF
cdr3_nt: TGTGCCAGCAGTTGGGTTCGTTTGAACACTGAAGCTTTCTTT

v_call: TRBV13
cdr3_length: 17
d_call: TRBD2
j_call: TRBJ2-3
clone_size: -
cdr3_aa: CASSLAVTSEGMDTQYF
cdr3_nt: TGTGCCAGCAGCTTAGCGGTGACTAGCGAGGGGATGGATACGCAGTATTTT

v_call: TRBV20-1
cdr3_length: 16
d_call: TRBD1
j_call: TRBJ1-5
clone_size: -
cdr3_aa: CSARPLGQDSNQPQHF
cdr3_nt: TGCAGTGCAAGGCCCCTGGGACAGGATAGCAATCAGCCCCAGCATTTT

v_call: TRBV5-4
cdr3_length: 13
d_call: -
j_call: TRBJ2-7
clone_size: -
cdr3_aa: CASSLIESYEQYF
cdr3_nt: TGTGCCAGCAGCTTGATCGAGTCCTACGAGCAGTACTTC

v_call: TRBV13
cdr3_length: 16
d_call: -
j_call: TRBJ2-1
clone_size: -
cdr3_aa: CASSFRRTDSYNEQFF
cdr3_nt: TGTGCCAGCAGCTTCAGGAGGACGGACTCCTACAATGAGCAGTTCTTC

v_call: TRBV6-5
cdr3_length: 15
d_call: -
j_call: TRBJ2-7
clone_size: -
cdr3_aa: CASSYSGTLSYEQYF
cdr3_nt: TGTGCCAGCAGTTACTCCGGGACTCTCTCCTACGAGCAGTACTTC

v_call: TRBV20-1
cdr3_length: 16
d_call: TRBD2
j_call: TRBJ2-7
clone_size: -
cdr3_aa: CSARDFRLASDYEQYF
cdr3_nt: TGCAGTGCTAGAGACTTCAGACTAGCTTCGGACTACGAGCAGTACTTC

v_call: TRBV20-1
cdr3_length: 13
d_call: -
j_call: TRBJ2-5
clone_size: -
cdr3_aa: CSARWGQQETQYF
cdr3_nt: TGCAGTGCTAGATGGGGGCAGCAAGAGACCCAGTACTTC

v_call: TRBV6-4
cdr3_length: 14
d_call: -
j_call: TRBJ2-3
clone_size: -
cdr3_aa: CASSLDYTTDTQYF
cdr3_nt: TGTGCCAGCAGTCTTGATTATACCACAGATACGCAGTATTTT

v_call: TRBV4-1
cdr3_length: 17
d_call: -
j_call: TRBJ1-4
clone_size: few
cdr3_aa: CASSHNILLGGYEKLFF
cdr3_nt: TGCGCCAGCAGCCATAACATACTCCTGGGGGGGTATGAAAAACTGTTTTTT

v_call: TRBV3-1
cdr3_length: 12
d_call: -
j_call: TRBJ2-2
clone_size: -
cdr3_aa: CASSQIPGELFF
cdr3_nt: TGTGCCAGCAGCCAAATCCCCGGGGAGCTGTTTTTT

v_call: TRBV15
cdr3_length: 15
d_call: -
j_call: TRBJ2-2
clone_size: -
cdr3_aa: CATSPGRGNTGELFF
cdr3_nt: TGTGCCACCAGCCCAGGGAGAGGGAACACCGGGGAGCTGTTTTTT

v_call: TRBV28
cdr3_length: 15
d_call: -
j_call: TRBJ1-6
clone_size: -
cdr3_aa: CASSFTDVWNSPLHF
cdr3_nt: TGTGCCAGCAGTTTCACGGACGTGTGGAATTCACCCCTCCACTTT

v_call: TRBV30
cdr3_length: 11
d_call: -
j_call: TRBJ1-1
clone_size: -
cdr3_aa: CAWSLDSEAFF
cdr3_nt: TGTGCCTGGAGTTTAGACTCTGAAGCTTTCTTT

v_call: TRBV20-1
cdr3_length: 16
d_call: TRBD2
j_call: TRBJ2-5
clone_size: once
cdr3_aa: CSARKGLAGFQETQYF
cdr3_nt: TGCAGTGCTAGAAAGGGACTAGCGGGTTTCCAAGAGACCCAGTACTTC

v_call: TRBV18
cdr3_length: 16
d_call: TRBD2
j_call: TRBJ2-7
clone_size: -
cdr3_aa: CASSRYAGGPTYEQYF
cdr3_nt: TGTGCCAGCTCTCGGTACGCGGGAGGGCCAACCTACGAGCAGTACTTC

v_call: TRBV7-9
cdr3_length: 18
d_call: -
j_call: TRBJ2-7
clone_size: -
cdr3_aa: CASSFLAPGASASYEQYF
cdr3_nt: TGTGCCAGCAGCTTTCTAGCGCCGGGTGCTAGCGCCTCCTACGAGCAGTACTTC

v_call: TRBV28
cdr3_length: 13
d_call: -
j_call: TRBJ2-4
clone_size: -
cdr3_aa: CASSLYGTNIQYF
cdr3_nt: TGTGCCAGCAGTTTATACGGGACGAACATTCAGTACTTC

v_call: TRBV18
cdr3_length: 15
d_call: -
j_call: TRBJ2-7
clone_size: -
cdr3_aa: CASSPPGTRNYEQYF
cdr3_nt: TGTGCCAGCTCACCACCGGGGACTCGTAACTACGAGCAGTACTTC

v_call: TRBV12-3/TRBV12-4
cdr3_length: 13
d_call: -
j_call: TRBJ1-2
clone_size: -
cdr3_aa: CASRVSRSYGYTF
cdr3_nt: TGTGCCAGCAGAGTGTCCCGGAGCTATGGCTACACCTTC

v_call: TRBV11-2
cdr3_length: 13
d_call: TRBD1
j_call: TRBJ1-2
clone_size: -
cdr3_aa: CASSQTGDTGYTF
cdr3_nt: TGTGCCAGCAGCCAAACAGGGGATACTGGCTACACCTTC

v_call: TRBV27
cdr3_length: 16
d_call: -
j_call: TRBJ1-1
clone_size: -
cdr3_aa: CASSPTGPRARQGAFF
cdr3_nt: TGTGCCAGCAGTCCAACGGGGCCTCGGGCGAGGCAGGGAGCTTTCTTT

v_call: TRBV10-3
cdr3_length: 12
d_call: -
j_call: TRBJ1-5
clone_size: -
cdr3_aa: CAISDGNQPQHF
cdr3_nt: TGTGCCATCAGTGATGGCAATCAGCCCCAGCATTTT

v_call: TRBV5-1
cdr3_length: 14
d_call: -
j_call: TRBJ2-7
clone_size: -
cdr3_aa: CASSFGGTSYEQYF
cdr3_nt: TGCGCCAGCAGCTTTGGGGGCACCAGCTACGAGCAGTACTTC

v_call: TRBV20-1
cdr3_length: 17
d_call: TRBD2
j_call: TRBJ2-1
clone_size: -
cdr3_aa: CSARPMLLSGEGYEQFF
cdr3_nt: TGCAGTGCTAGACCCATGTTGTTGAGCGGGGAGGGATATGAGCAGTTCTTC

v_call: TRBV28
cdr3_length: 12
d_call: -
j_call: TRBJ1-3
clone_size: -
cdr3_aa: CASRTGLNTIYF
cdr3_nt: TGTGCCAGCAGGACAGGATTAAACACCATATATTTT

v_call: TRBV9
cdr3_length: 15
d_call: TRBD2
j_call: TRBJ2-1
clone_size: -
cdr3_aa: CASSGTSGRSNEQFF
cdr3_nt: TGTGCCAGCAGCGGTACTAGCGGGAGGAGCAATGAGCAGTTCTTC

v_call: TRBV3-1
cdr3_length: 12
d_call: -
j_call: TRBJ2-1
clone_size: -
cdr3_aa: CASSAPGSEQFF
cdr3_nt: TGTGCCAGCAGCGCCCCCGGTAGTGAGCAGTTCTTC

v_call: TRBV7-9
cdr3_length: 11
d_call: -
j_call: TRBJ2-7
clone_size: -
cdr3_aa: CASGGNYEQYF
cdr3_nt: TGTGCCAGCGGGGGTAACTACGAGCAGTACTTC

v_call: TRBV4-3
cdr3_length: 14
d_call: TRBD2
j_call: TRBJ2-1
clone_size: -
cdr3_aa: CASSRLAGDNEQFF
cdr3_nt: TGCGCCAGCAGCCGACTAGCGGGAGACAATGAGCAGTTCTTC

v_call: TRBV25-1
cdr3_length: 10
d_call: -
j_call: TRBJ2-2
clone_size: -
cdr3_aa: CASGTGELFF
cdr3_nt: TGTGCCTCGGGCACCGGGGAGCTGTTTTTT

v_call: TRBV9
cdr3_length: 18
d_call: TRBD2
j_call: TRBJ2-1
clone_size: -
cdr3_aa: CASSVDTASGRYTNEQFF
cdr3_nt: TGTGCCAGCAGCGTAGATACGGCTAGCGGGAGGTATACAAATGAGCAGTTCTTC

v_call: TRBV7-3
cdr3_length: 15
d_call: TRBD2
j_call: TRBJ2-5
clone_size: -
cdr3_aa: CASSLSTSSQETQYF
cdr3_nt: TGTGCCAGCAGCTTATCGACTAGCAGCCAAGAGACCCAGTACTTC

v_call: TRBV10-3
cdr3_length: 14
d_call: TRBD1
j_call: TRBJ2-7
clone_size: -
cdr3_aa: CAIRLGQGAREQYF
cdr3_nt: TGTGCCATCAGGCTTGGACAGGGGGCTCGGGAGCAGTACTTC

v_call: TRBV5-1
cdr3_length: 14
d_call: -
j_call: TRBJ2-7
clone_size: -
cdr3_aa: CASSLDPITYEQYF
cdr3_nt: TGCGCCAGCAGCTTGGATCCGATCACCTACGAACAGTACTTC

v_call: TRBV15
cdr3_length: 15
d_call: -
j_call: TRBJ1-5
clone_size: -
cdr3_aa: CATSRERGRGQPQHF
cdr3_nt: TGTGCCACCAGCAGAGAGAGGGGCAGGGGTCAGCCCCAGCATTTT

v_call: TRBV29-1
cdr3_length: 16
d_call: TRBD2
j_call: TRBJ2-7
clone_size: -
cdr3_aa: CSVESGPSGRSYEQYF
cdr3_nt: TGCAGCGTTGAATCGGGACCTAGCGGGAGGTCGTACGAGCAGTACTTC

v_call: TRBV24-1
cdr3_length: 13
d_call: -
j_call: TRBJ2-3
clone_size: -
cdr3_aa: CATSGTITDTQYF
cdr3_nt: TGTGCCACCAGTGGGACGATCACAGATACGCAGTATTTT